These 17 T cell receptor beta chains were sequenced from one sample in a study of CXCR3-negative and CXCR3-positive naive CD8 T cells. Their target antigens are unknown. General study points: The TRB CDR3s that CXCR3-positive naive cells carried were more hydrophobic than those of CXCR3-negative naive cells.

Via 5' RACE with UMI labels, TRB cDNA libraries were prepared. TCRdb re-called the 5' RACE reads; one entry per CDR3 protein, DNA not given. The sample includes roughly 130,000 distinct CDR3 sequences. Sequencing used naive CXCR3+ CD8+ T cells from blood. This sample's subset: CD45RO-CCR7+CD27+CD95- naive CD8+ T cells expressing CXCR3 (TNR3+). These receptors were obtained from a human donor in good health. Some clones in this sample may be carry-over from other donors' samples.

The rearrangement links TRBV20-1 to TRBJ2-5; TCRdb returns TRBD1, unconfirmable since there is no DNA. There are 13 residues in the CDR3. Germline CDR1 DFQATT, CDR2 SNEGSKA (reference sequence). CDR3 sequence reads: CSANSGNLETQYF.

CDR3 amino acids: CSAREGGYEQYF. V and J are TRBV20-1 and TRBJ2-7; the TCRdb D gene call, TRBD1, has no DNA to confirm it. From germline, CDR1 is DFQATT and CDR2 SNEGSKA (reference sequence). The CDR3 runs to 12 residues.

This chain uses TRBV7-9 with TRBJ1-6. The CDR3 is 13 residues long. Germline CDR1 and CDR2: SEHNR and FQNEAQ (reference sequence). The CDR3 reads CASSLGINSPLHF.

The chain uses TRBV19 and TRBJ2-2; the TCRdb D gene call, TRBD1, has no DNA to confirm it. In germline, CDR1 is LNHDA, CDR2 SQIVND (reference sequence). This CDR3 is 15 amino acids long. The CDR3 loop is CASSLRQGNTGELFF.

The J gene is TRBJ2-5, the V gene TRBV29-1. The CDR3 spans 15 residues. Germline CDR1 and CDR2: SQVTM and ANQGSEA. CDR3: CSVDGVTSIQEAQYF.

The chain couples TRBV6-2 or TRBV6-3 to TRBJ2-1. This CDR3 region has 12 residues. Germline assignment: CDR1 MNHEY and CDR2 SVGEGT. The CDR3 region is CASSPNRNEQFF.

V gene TRBV19 combines with J gene TRBJ2-3; the D call of TRBD2 rests on TCRdb alone, since no DNA is present to check it. CDR3 length: 17 amino acids. Germline CDR1 is LNHDA and CDR2 is SQIVND (reference sequence). The CDR3 here is CASSTGGATFLTDTQYF.

The V and J genes are TRBV20-1 and TRBJ1-2. Per the germline V gene, CDR1 is DFQATT and CDR2 is SNEGSKA (reference sequence). The CDR3 contains 13 residues. CDR3 in amino acids: CSAGAGFSYGYTF.

This rearrangement joins TRBV7-9 to TRBJ1-2; the TCRdb call, TRBD1, lacks DNA for checking. The CDR3 extends over 13 amino acids. Germline loops: CDR1 SEHNR, CDR2 FQNEAQ (reference sequence). The CDR3 loop reads CASSNEGGNGYTF.

The chain combines TRBV4-1 with TRBJ2-3. Per germline, CDR1 MGHRA and CDR2 YSYEKL. The length of the CDR3 is 14 residues. The CDR3 loop is CASSLGLGTDTQYF.

The V gene is TRBV29-1, the J gene TRBJ2-5; TCRdb's D call of TRBD2 is untestable without DNA. CDR3 length: 14 amino acids. Germline-derived CDR1 and CDR2 are SQVTM and ANQGSEA. This CDR3 reads CSVLLAGSPETQYF.

The rearrangement uses TRBV5-5 and TRBJ1-4; TCRdb's assignment of TRBD1 cannot be checked, as there is no DNA. This CDR3 is 18 amino acids long. Per germline, CDR1 SGHKS and CDR2 YYEKEE (reference sequence). This chain's CDR3 is CASSLGTEILSTNEKLFF. Full variable domain (outside the CDR3, taken from reference TRBV5-5 and TRBJ1-4): DAGVTQSPTHLIKTRGQQVTLRCSPISGHKSVSWYQQVLGQGPQFIFQYYEKEERGRGNFPDRFSARQFPNYSSELNVNALLLGDSALYLCASSLGTEILSTNEKLFFGSGTQLSVL.

The chain combines TRBV29-1 with TRBJ2-3; without DNA, the TCRdb call of TRBD2 cannot be checked. The CDR3 sequence is 17 residues long. Germline lookup yields CDR1 SQVTM and CDR2 ANQGSEA. CDR3 in amino acids: CSVEGETSGYGTDTQYF.

This chain uses TRBV2 with TRBJ2-3; TCRdb designates TRBD1, a call that cannot be tested without DNA. Germline V gene data show CDR1 as SNHLY and CDR2 as FYNNEI. The CDR3 has 16 amino acids. CDR3 residues: CASSEGGTVKTDTQYF. The full variable domain, completed using reference TRBV2 and TRBJ2-3, is EPEVTQTPSHQVTQMGQEVILRCVPISNHLYFYWYRQILGQKVEFLVSFYNNEISEKSEIFDDQFSVERPDGSNFTLKIRSTKLEDSAMYFCASSEGGTVKTDTQYFGPGTRLTVL.

V is TRBV5-6 and J is TRBJ2-3; the TCRdb D gene call, TRBD2, has no DNA to confirm it. This CDR3 is built from 16 residues. Germline V gene sequence: CDR1 SGHDT, CDR2 YYEEEE. The CDR3 spells CASSLVGLGRPDTQYF.

V usage is TRBV7-8 and J usage is TRBJ2-7. The CDR3 is 14 residues long. The V gene's germline CDR1 is SGHVS and CDR2 FQNEAQ. The CDR3 is CASSFQGSGYEQYF. The variable domain in full, completed from reference TRBV7-8 and TRBJ2-7, reads GAGVSQSPRYKVAKRGQDVALRCDPISGHVSLFWYQQALGQGPEFLTYFQNEAQLDKSGLPSDRFFAERPEGSVSTLKIQRTQQEDSAVYLCASSFQGSGYEQYFGPGTRLTVT.

The J gene is TRBJ2-1, the V gene TRBV7-3; TCRdb designates TRBD1, a call that cannot be tested without DNA. The CDR3 has 12 residues. The germline gives CDR1 SGHTA, CDR2 FQGTGA. The CDR3: CASSHGGGEQFF.